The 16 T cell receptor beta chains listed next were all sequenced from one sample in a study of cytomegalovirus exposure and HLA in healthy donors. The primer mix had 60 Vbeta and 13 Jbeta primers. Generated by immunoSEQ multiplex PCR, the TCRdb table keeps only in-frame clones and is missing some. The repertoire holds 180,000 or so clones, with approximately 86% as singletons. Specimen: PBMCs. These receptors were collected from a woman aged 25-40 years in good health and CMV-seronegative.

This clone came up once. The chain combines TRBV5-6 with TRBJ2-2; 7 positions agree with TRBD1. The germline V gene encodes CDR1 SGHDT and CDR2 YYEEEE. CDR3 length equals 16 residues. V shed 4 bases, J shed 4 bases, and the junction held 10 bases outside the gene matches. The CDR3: CASSGMTGWSTGELFF. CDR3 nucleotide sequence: TGTGCCAGCAGCGGAATGACAGGGTGGAGCACCGGGGAGCTGTTTTTT. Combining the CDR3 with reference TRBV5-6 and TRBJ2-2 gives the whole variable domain DAGVTQSPTHLIKTRGQQVTLRCSPKSGHDTVSWYQQALGQGPQFIFQYYEEEERQRGNFPDRFSGHQFPNYSSELNVNALLLGDSALYLCASSGMTGWSTGELFFGEGSRLTVL.

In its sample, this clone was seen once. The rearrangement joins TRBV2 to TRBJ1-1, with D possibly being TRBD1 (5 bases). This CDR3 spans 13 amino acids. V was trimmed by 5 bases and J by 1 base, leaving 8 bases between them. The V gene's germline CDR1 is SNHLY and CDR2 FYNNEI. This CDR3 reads CASSTGANTEAFF. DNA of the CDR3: TGTGCCAGCAGTACAGGCGCGAACACTGAAGCTTTCTTT.

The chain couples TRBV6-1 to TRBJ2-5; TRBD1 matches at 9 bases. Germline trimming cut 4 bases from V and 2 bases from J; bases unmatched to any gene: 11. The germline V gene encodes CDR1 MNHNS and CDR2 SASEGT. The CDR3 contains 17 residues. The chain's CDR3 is CASSGPRWGQGQETQYF. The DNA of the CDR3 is TGTGCCAGCAGTGGACCCCGCTGGGGACAGGGTCAAGAGACCCAGTACTTC.

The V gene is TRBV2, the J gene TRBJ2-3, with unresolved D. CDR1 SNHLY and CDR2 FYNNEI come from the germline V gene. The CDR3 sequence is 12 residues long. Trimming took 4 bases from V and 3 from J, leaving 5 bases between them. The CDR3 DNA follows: TGTGCCAGCAGTGGTAGTACAGATACGCAGTATTTT. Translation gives CASSGSTDTQYF.

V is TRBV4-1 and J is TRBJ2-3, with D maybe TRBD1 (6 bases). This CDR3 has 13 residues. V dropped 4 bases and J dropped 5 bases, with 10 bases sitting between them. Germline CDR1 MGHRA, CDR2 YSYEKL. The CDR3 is CASSLVQGDTQYF. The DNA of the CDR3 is TGCGCCAGCAGCCTAGTACAGGGAGATACGCAGTATTTT.

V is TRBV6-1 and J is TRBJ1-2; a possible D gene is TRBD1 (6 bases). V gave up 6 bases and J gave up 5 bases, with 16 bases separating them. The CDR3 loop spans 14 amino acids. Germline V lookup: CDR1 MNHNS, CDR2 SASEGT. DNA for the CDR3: TGTGCCAGCAGCCCTCTTTCAGGGGCTTATGGCTACACCTTC. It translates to CASSPLSGAYGYTF.

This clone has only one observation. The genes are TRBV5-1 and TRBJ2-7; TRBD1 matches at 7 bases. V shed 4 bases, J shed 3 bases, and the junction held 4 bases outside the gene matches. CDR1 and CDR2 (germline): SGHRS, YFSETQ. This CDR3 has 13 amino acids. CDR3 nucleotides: TGCGCCAGCAGCCTGGGACAGTTCTACGAGCAGTACTTC. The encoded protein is CASSLGQFYEQYF.

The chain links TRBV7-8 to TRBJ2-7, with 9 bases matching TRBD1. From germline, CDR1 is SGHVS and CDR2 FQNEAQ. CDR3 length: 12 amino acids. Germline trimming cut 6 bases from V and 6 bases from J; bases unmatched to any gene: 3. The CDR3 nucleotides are TGTGCCAGCAGGGACAGGGGTTCCGAGCAGTACTTC. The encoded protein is CASRDRGSEQYF.

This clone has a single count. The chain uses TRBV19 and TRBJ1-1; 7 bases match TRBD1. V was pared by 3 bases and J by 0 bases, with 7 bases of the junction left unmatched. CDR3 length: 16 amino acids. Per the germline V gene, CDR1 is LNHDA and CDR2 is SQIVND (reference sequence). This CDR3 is CASSMGTDAMNTEAFF. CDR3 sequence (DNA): TGTGCCAGTAGTATGGGGACAGACGCCATGAACACTGAAGCTTTCTTT.

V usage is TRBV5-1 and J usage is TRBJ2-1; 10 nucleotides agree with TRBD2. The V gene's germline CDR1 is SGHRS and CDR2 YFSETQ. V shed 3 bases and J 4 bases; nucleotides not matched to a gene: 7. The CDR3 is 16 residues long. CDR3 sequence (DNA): TGCGCCAGCAGCTCTTCTAGCGGGGGACATTACAATGAGCAGTTCTTC. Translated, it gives CASSSSSGGHYNEQFF.

DNA for the CDR3: TGTGCCAGCAGGAGGGGTCTAGCGGGAGCCAAAAACATTCAGTACTTC. Translation gives CASRRGLAGAKNIQYF. The V gene is TRBV2, the J gene TRBJ2-4; 8 bases line up with TRBD2. After removal of 6 bases from V and 0 bases from J, the junction contained 7 bases not matched to a gene. From germline, CDR1 is SNHLY and CDR2 FYNNEI. The CDR3 runs 16 residues.

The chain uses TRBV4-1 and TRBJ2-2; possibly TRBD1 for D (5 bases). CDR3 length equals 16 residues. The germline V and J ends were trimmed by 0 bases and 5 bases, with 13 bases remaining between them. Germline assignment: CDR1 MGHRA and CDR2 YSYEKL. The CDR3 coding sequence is TGCGCCAGCAGCCAAGATGGGGCCCGTGGGACCGGGGAGCTGTTTTTT. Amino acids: CASSQDGARGTGELFF.

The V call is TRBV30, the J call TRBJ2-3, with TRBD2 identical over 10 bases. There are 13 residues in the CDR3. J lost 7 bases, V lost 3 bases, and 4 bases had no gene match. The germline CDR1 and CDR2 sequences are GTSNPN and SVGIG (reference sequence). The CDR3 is CAWSASGGNTQYF. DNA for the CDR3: TGTGCCTGGAGCGCTAGCGGGGGAAATACGCAGTATTTT.

The CDR3 is CASSFPKGEQYF. CDR3 nucleotides: TGTGCCAGCAGCTTTCCCAAGGGGGAGCAGTACTTC. This rearrangement joins TRBV7-8 to TRBJ2-7; maybe TRBD1 (5 bases). The CDR3 runs 12 residues. V was clipped by 3 bases and J by 7 bases, with 10 bases between them. CDR1 and CDR2 from the germline V gene are SGHVS and FQNEAQ.

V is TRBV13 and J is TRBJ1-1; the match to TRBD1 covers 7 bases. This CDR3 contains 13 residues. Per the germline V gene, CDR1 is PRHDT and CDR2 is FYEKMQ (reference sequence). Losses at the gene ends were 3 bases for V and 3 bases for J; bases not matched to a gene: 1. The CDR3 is CASSFTGDTEAFF. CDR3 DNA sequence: TGTGCCAGCAGCTTCACAGGGGACACTGAAGCTTTCTTT.

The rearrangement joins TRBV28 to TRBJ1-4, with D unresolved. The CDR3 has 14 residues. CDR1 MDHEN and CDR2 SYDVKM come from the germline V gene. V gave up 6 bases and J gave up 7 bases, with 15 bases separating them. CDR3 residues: CASSPTRLTEKLFF. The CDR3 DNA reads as TGTGCCAGCAGCCCAACACGTTTAACTGAAAAACTGTTTTTT.